This TCR beta chain was captured in a study of cytomegalovirus exposure and HLA in healthy donors. A remark on this clone: Its antigen is unidentified.

General study results and limits: Clusters of TCRs from the first cohort tended to co-occur in the 130 or so validation repertoires (as a later analysis found).

Profiling relied on immunoSEQ multiplex PCR, and the TCRdb table lists in-frame clones only, not all of them. The sample consists of some 130,000 clones, about nine tenths of them appearing once. V dropped 1 base and J dropped 0 bases, with 21 bases sitting between them. This CDR3 spans 20 amino acids. The germline V gene has CDR1 MGHRA and CDR2 YSYEKL. The sequence was collected from a man under 40 in good health and CMV-seronegative. Sample: PBMCs. The chain couples TRBV4-1 to TRBJ2-2, with D possibly being TRBD1 (6 bases). The CDR3 coding sequence is TGCGCCAGCAGCCAAGGTCTAGGGGTATGGGGGCCGGCGAACACCGGGGAGCTGTTTTTT. The encoded protein is CASSQGLGVWGPANTGELFF.